The 26 T cell receptor beta chains listed next were all sequenced from one sample in a study of T cell clonotyping in hematopoietic cell transplantation. The data were produced by immunoSEQ multiplex PCR, yet TCRdb's version contains in-frame clones alone and is incomplete. The sample has some 15,000 clones; more than 75% are singletons. Source: PBMCs, taken 100 days after allogeneic stem cell transplant. These receptors were taken from a male patient over 55 who had an allogeneic stem cell transplant from a related donor, so the T cells may come from the graft donor. Some clones in this sample may be carry-over from other donors' samples.

This chain uses TRBV6-6 with TRBJ1-5, with D possibly matching TRBD1 (6 bases). CDR1 and CDR2 from the germline V gene are MNHNY and SVGAGI (reference sequence). V was pared by 2 bases and J by 7 bases, with 15 bases between. CDR3 size: 15 residues. The CDR3 loop reads CASSYSGDKVQPQHF. The CDR3 coding sequence is TGTGCCAGCAGTTACAGCGGGGACAAAGTACAGCCCCAGCATTTT.

V and J are TRBV9 and TRBJ1-2; 10 bases are a match to TRBD1. This CDR3 has 16 amino acids. The J segment lost 4 bases and the V segment lost 2 bases, leaving 8 bases of the junction unmatched. Germline V gene sequence: CDR1 SGDLS, CDR2 YYNGEE. CDR3 DNA: TGTGCCAGCAGCGTCCTCGGGGACAGGGGCATCTATGGCTACACCTTC. Protein: CASSVLGDRGIYGYTF. Variable domain in full (rest from reference TRBV9 and TRBJ1-2): DSGVTQTPKHLITATGQRVTLRCSPRSGDLSVYWYQQSLDQGLQFLIQYYNGEERAKGNILERFSAQQFPDLHSELNLSSLELGDSALYFCASSVLGDRGIYGYTFGSGTRLTVV.

This clone showed up just a few times. The chain carries TRBV5-6 and TRBJ2-7; D unclear. From germline, CDR1 is SGHDT and CDR2 YYEEEE. CDR3 size: 12 residues. The germline V and J ends were trimmed by 0 bases and 4 bases, with 5 bases remaining between them. The CDR3 nucleotides are TGTGCCAGCAGCTTGGCGGAGTACGAGCAGTACTTC. Amino acid sequence: CASSLAEYEQYF.

The chain uses TRBV19 and TRBJ2-5, with a weak D call TRBD1 (5 bases). The V end lost 7 bases, the J end lost 0 bases, and 12 bases lay between the germline ends. CDR3 length equals 14 residues. Germline assignment: CDR1 LNHDA and CDR2 SQIVND (reference sequence). The CDR3 sequence: CASNPDTYQETQYF. In nucleotides, the CDR3 is TGTGCCAGTAACCCGGACACCTACCAAGAGACCCAGTACTTC.

This chain uses TRBV27 with TRBJ2-2; D is unclear. CDR1 is MNHEY and CDR2 is SMNVEV in the germline V gene (reference sequence). This CDR3 comprises 15 residues. Trimming took 2 bases from V and 0 from J, leaving 7 bases between them. DNA for the CDR3: TGTGCCAGCAGTTTAGTATTCCCGAACACCGGGGAGCTGTTTTTT. Residues: CASSLVFPNTGELFF.

The V call is TRBV5-1, the J call TRBJ1-2; D is perhaps TRBD1 (6 bases). Trimming removed 3 bases from V and 8 bases from J, with 14 bases in between. This CDR3 has 13 residues. Germline values: CDR1 SGHRS, CDR2 YFSETQ. CDR3 in amino acids: CASSSGQPQGYTF. For the CDR3, the DNA is TGCGCCAGCAGCTCCGGACAGCCCCAGGGCTACACCTTC.

This clone was seen more than once but under ten times. The chain is built from TRBV19 and TRBJ1-6; a possible D gene is TRBD1 (6 bases). Deletions cut 2 bases from V and 11 bases from J, with 16 bases between. Germline V gene sequence: CDR1 LNHDA, CDR2 SQIVND (reference sequence). The CDR3 runs to 15 residues. This CDR3 reads CASSILGRGHPPLHF. The CDR3 nucleotides are TGTGCCAGTAGTATATTAGGCAGGGGCCACCCACCCCTCCACTTT.

CDR3 DNA: TGCAGCGTTCTTGAATACGAGCAGTACTTC. Translated: CSVLEYEQYF. This chain uses TRBV29-1 with TRBJ2-7, with D uncertain. CDR3 length: 10 residues. V was trimmed by 5 bases and J by 4 bases, leaving 6 bases between them. Germline values: CDR1 SQVTM, CDR2 ANQGSEA.

The rearrangement links TRBV6-5 to TRBJ2-7; D is unresolved. The CDR3 totals 13 residues. V gave up 7 bases and J gave up 2 bases, with 12 bases separating them. The germline V gene has CDR1 MNHEY and CDR2 SVGAGI. DNA for the CDR3: TGTGCCAGCAAGTTCGGCTTGACCTACGAGCAGTACTTC. This translates into CASKFGLTYEQYF.

The chain has TRBV28 and TRBJ1-5, with 10 bases aligning to TRBD1. The CDR3 totals 15 residues. Unmatched junction bases numbered 3, after V lost 2 bases and J lost 5 bases. The germline gives CDR1 MDHEN, CDR2 SYDVKM. The CDR3 loop reads CASSLPGQGYQPQHF. The CDR3 DNA reads TGTGCCAGCAGTTTACCGGGACAGGGGTATCAGCCCCAGCATTTT.

V usage is TRBV19 and J usage is TRBJ1-1, with D perhaps matching TRBD1 (6 bases). The CDR3 sequence is 14 residues long. V dropped 4 bases and J dropped 0 bases, with 9 bases sitting between them. Germline CDR1 and CDR2: LNHDA and SQIVND (reference sequence). CDR3 amino acids: CASSKTGMNTEAFF. The CDR3 DNA follows: TGTGCCAGTAGTAAAACAGGGATGAACACTGAAGCTTTCTTT.

The sample holds one count of this clone. The chain is built from TRBV30 and TRBJ1-2, with a tentative D call TRBD1 (6 bases). V gave up 4 bases and J gave up 4 bases, with 19 bases separating them. The germline gives CDR1 GTSNPN, CDR2 SVGIG (reference sequence). The CDR3 is 15 residues long. The CDR3 reads CAWTPARGESYGYTF. The CDR3 DNA reads TGTGCCTGGACCCCCGCCAGGGGTGAATCCTATGGCTACACCTTC. The variable domain in full, with the rest retrieved from reference TRBV30 and TRBJ1-2, is SQTIHQWPATLVQPVGSPLSLECTVEGTSNPNLYWYRQAAGRGLQLLFYSVGIGQISSEVPQNLSASRPQDRQFILSSKKLLLSDSGFYLCAWTPARGESYGYTFGSGTRLTVV.

J is TRBJ1-6 and V is TRBV9; no firm D call. Per the germline V gene, CDR1 is SGDLS and CDR2 is YYNGEE. The germline V and J ends were trimmed by 4 bases and 10 bases, with 9 bases remaining between them. The CDR3 spans 12 residues. This CDR3 reads CASSQVGSPLHF. CDR3 bases: TGTGCCAGCAGCCAAGTGGGGTCACCCCTCCACTTT. The full variable domain, its missing parts supplied by reference TRBV9 and TRBJ1-6, is DSGVTQTPKHLITATGQRVTLRCSPRSGDLSVYWYQQSLDQGLQFLIQYYNGEERAKGNILERFSAQQFPDLHSELNLSSLELGDSALYFCASSQVGSPLHFGNGTRLTVT.

The gene calls are TRBV6-6 and TRBJ1-1, with D perhaps TRBD1 (5 bases). The germline V and J ends were trimmed by 6 bases and 2 bases, with 10 bases remaining between them. The length of the CDR3 is 13 residues. The V gene's germline CDR1 is MNHNY and CDR2 SVGAGI (reference sequence). The CDR3 sequence: CASSSDTNTEAFF. The CDR3 DNA follows: TGTGCCAGCAGCTCGGACACAAACACTGAAGCTTTCTTT.

The chain uses TRBV6-5 and TRBJ1-5, with 8 bases aligning to TRBD1. The CDR3 sequence is 15 residues long. The V gene's germline CDR1 is MNHEY and CDR2 SVGAGI. Trimming cost V 6 bases and J 3 bases; bases outside gene matches: 7. The CDR3, as DNA: TGTGCCAGCAGCCGGACAGGGAGGGACAATCAGCCCCAGCATTTT. It encodes CASSRTGRDNQPQHF.

The chain carries TRBV11-3 and TRBJ2-1, with D maybe TRBD2 (6 bases). V was shortened by 5 bases and J by 8 bases, with 13 bases between the two germline ends. The CDR3 is made up of 13 amino acids. Germline V gene data show CDR1 as SGHNT and CDR2 as YENEEA. DNA for the CDR3: TGTGCCAGCAGCCTAACCGGGGGAGATGAGCAGTTCTTC. Its translation: CASSLTGGDEQFF.

This chain uses TRBV6-1 with TRBJ2-3; the D is unclear. This CDR3 spans 13 amino acids. Trimming took 7 bases from V and 1 from J, leaving 9 bases between them. The germline CDR1 and CDR2 sequences are MNHNS and SASEGT. CDR3 nucleotides: TGTGCCAGCAACCTAGACCGCACAGATACGCAGTATTTT. It is translated as CASNLDRTDTQYF.

This clone has only one observation. J is TRBJ2-1 and V is TRBV7-2, with 9 positions matching TRBD1. The junction had 8 bases not matched to a gene; V was cut back by 1 base and J by 4 bases. The germline V gene encodes CDR1 SGHTA and CDR2 FQGNSA. This CDR3 is built from 17 residues. DNA for the CDR3: TGTGCCAGCAGCTTAGATAAGTCCGGGACAGGGTACAATGAGCAGTTCTTC. Translated: CASSLDKSGTGYNEQFF.

The CDR3 DNA reads TGTGCCAGCCGATACAGGGAGGGCACTGAAGCTTTCTTT. Protein sequence: CASRYREGTEAFF. The chain joins TRBV7-2 to TRBJ1-1, with a tentative D call TRBD1 (6 bases). Germline values: CDR1 SGHTA, CDR2 FQGNSA. The CDR3 spans 13 residues. Trimming removed 8 bases from V and 4 bases from J, with 14 bases in between.

The chain couples TRBV5-8 to TRBJ1-1; a weak D match, TRBD1 (6 bases). V was clipped by 6 bases and J by 4 bases, with 19 bases between them. The CDR3 is made up of 15 amino acids. Looked up from germline, CDR1 is SGHTS and CDR2 is YDEGEE. The CDR3 DNA is TGTGCCAGCACCTCCCGGGGGACAACAATCACTGAAGCTTTCTTT. This encodes CASTSRGTTITEAFF.

The J gene is TRBJ1-2, the V gene TRBV4-1, with TRBD1 matching 10 bases. J lost 5 bases, V lost 2 bases, and 8 bases had no gene match. Germline V gives CDR1 MGHRA, CDR2 YSYEKL. CDR3 size: 16 residues. CDR3: CASSQPGTGELYGYTF. CDR3 DNA: TGCGCCAGCAGCCAACCCGGGACAGGGGAGCTTTATGGCTACACCTTC.

This rearrangement joins TRBV7-2 to TRBJ1-5; 11 bases agree with TRBD1. Losses at the gene ends were 4 bases for V and 6 bases for J; bases not matched to a gene: 2. Germline assignment: CDR1 SGHTA and CDR2 FQGNSA. The CDR3 covers 14 residues. The CDR3 DNA follows: TGTGCCAGCAGCTCCGGACAGGGGGCTCAGCCCCAGCATTTT. Residues: CASSSGQGAQPQHF.

This clone is a singleton in its sample. J is TRBJ2-3 and V is TRBV5-6, with D unresolved. The CDR3 is 14 residues long. Trimming left V 4 bases short and J 0 bases short, with 9 bases between. Looked up from germline, CDR1 is SGHDT and CDR2 is YYEEEE. The CDR3 is CASSHAGSTDTQYF. The DNA for the CDR3 is TGTGCCAGCAGCCACGCTGGGAGCACAGATACGCAGTATTTT.

The rearrangement joins TRBV27 to TRBJ1-5; D ambiguous. The V gene's germline CDR1 is MNHEY and CDR2 SMNVEV (reference sequence). The V end was cut by 3 bases, the J end by 3 bases, with 9 bases between. The CDR3 is 14 residues long. In DNA, the CDR3 is TGTGCCAGCAGTTTCGGCGCAGACAATCAGCCCCAGCATTTT. Translation: CASSFGADNQPQHF.

V gene TRBV14 combines with J gene TRBJ2-5; TRBD1 might be the D (6 bases). Trimming removed 6 bases from V and 7 bases from J, with 12 bases in between. Germline values: CDR1 SGHDN, CDR2 FVKESK. The CDR3 sequence is 12 residues long. CDR3 bases: TGTGCCAGCAGTTGGACAGTGGGGACCCAGTACTTC. Protein sequence: CASSWTVGTQYF.

The chain couples TRBV14 to TRBJ2-5, with D perhaps matching TRBD1 (6 bases). The germline V gene has CDR1 SGHDN and CDR2 FVKESK. The CDR3 runs to 13 residues. The V end was cut by 6 bases, the J end by 3 bases, with 11 bases between. CDR3 in DNA: TGTGCCAGCAGTCTAAACAGGGAAGAGACCCAGTACTTC. Residues: CASSLNREETQYF.